This T cell receptor (beta chain) was profiled in a study of T cell repertoires in cytomegalovirus infection. Study as a whole: The authors used CMV epitopes that were HLA-C-restricted (recently identified) and HLA-B-restricted (well studied).

One entry per CDR3 protein results from TCRdb running MiXCR on the reads. The table includes approximately 300,000 distinct CDR3 sequences, roughly 25% detected once. On this clonotype: Antigen specificity is unknown.

This CDR3 is built from 15 residues. Germline V gene sequence: CDR1 DFQATT, CDR2 SNEGSKA (reference sequence). The V segment lost 1 base and the J segment 5 bases; nucleotides outside the gene matches: 4. The TCR comes from a human donor in good health (CMV status not recorded). Some clones in this sample may be carry-over from other donors' samples. This chain connects TRBV20-1 to TRBJ2-3, with 12 bases identical to TRBD2. The sample here was cultured PBMCs, taken from culture after CMV antigen stimulation. This CDR3 is CSARGLAGDVDTQYF. CDR3 sequence (DNA): TGCAGTGCTAGAGGACTAGCGGGAGATGTAGATACGCAGTATTTT.